This TCR beta chain was captured in a study of preoperative IRX-2 immunotherapy in early breast cancer (dated by TCRdb to the late 2010s). Library preparation employed the immunoSEQ multiplex PCR assay. This is the immuneACCESS table as TCRdb keeps it, with only in-frame sequences that have V and J called. A part of the clones is gone; compared with another copy, unresolved V genes explain less than half, and the rest is unexplained. The sample records 3,500 or so clones, 60% to 80% of which are singletons. The top ten clones comprise 7.3% of the sample. According to the germline V gene, CDR1 reads SGHNT and CDR2 reads YENEEA. Its CDR3 holds 15 amino acids, cysteine through phenylalanine. Kept here is only the CDR3 DNA, which spans 45 bases and is read in frame from base 1. Interpreted using the paper, the treatment or condition label stands for: preoperative locoregional IRX-2 cytokine immunotherapy. The samples were obtained from a phase Ib study that tested preoperative, locoregional IRX-2 cytokine immunotherapy designed to prime immune responses. The donors were early-stage breast cancer patients who were given IRX-2 prior to surgery.

On this clone itself: Its antigen remains unidentified. A read error may produce the germline difference seen at one junction end.

Recombination joined TRBV11-3 with TRBJ2-5; 7 junctional bases match TRBD2. The sequencing used tumor tissue, collected after IRX-2 immunotherapy. This TCR derives from a human donor with breast cancer. The DNA reads TGTGTCAGCAGCCGCACCGGACTAGTACAAGAGACCCAGTACTTC. The resulting protein is CVSSRTGLVQETQYF. With the rest looked up from the reference TRBV11-3 and TRBJ2-5 genes rather than sequenced, the full variable domain is EAGVVQSPRYKIIEKKQPVAFWCNPISGHNTLYWYLQNLGQGPELLIRYENEEAVDDSQLPKDRFSAERLKGVDSTLKIQPAELGDSAVYLCVSSRTGLVQETQYFGPGTRLLVL.